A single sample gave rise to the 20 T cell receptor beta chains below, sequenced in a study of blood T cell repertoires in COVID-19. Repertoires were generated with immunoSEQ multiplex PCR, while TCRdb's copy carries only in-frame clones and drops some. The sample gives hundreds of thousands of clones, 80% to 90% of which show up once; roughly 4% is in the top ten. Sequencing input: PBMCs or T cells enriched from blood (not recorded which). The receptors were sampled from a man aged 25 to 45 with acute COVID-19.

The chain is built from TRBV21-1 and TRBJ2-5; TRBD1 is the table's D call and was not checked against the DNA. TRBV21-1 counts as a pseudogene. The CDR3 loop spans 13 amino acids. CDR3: CASRQGSQETQYF. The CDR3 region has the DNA TGTGCCAGCAGACAGGGCTCACAAGAGACCCAGTACTTC.

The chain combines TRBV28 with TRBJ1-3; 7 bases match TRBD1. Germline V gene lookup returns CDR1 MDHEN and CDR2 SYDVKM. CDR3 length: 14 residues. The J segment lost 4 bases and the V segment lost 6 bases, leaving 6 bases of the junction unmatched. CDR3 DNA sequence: TGTGCCAGCAGCGACAGGGTAAAAGGAAACACCATATATTTT. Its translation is CASSDRVKGNTIYF.

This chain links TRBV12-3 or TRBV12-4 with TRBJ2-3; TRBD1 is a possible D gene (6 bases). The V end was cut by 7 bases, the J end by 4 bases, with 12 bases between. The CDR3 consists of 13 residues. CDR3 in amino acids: CASKQGVPDTQYF. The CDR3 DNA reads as TGTGCCAGCAAACAGGGAGTCCCAGATACGCAGTATTTT.

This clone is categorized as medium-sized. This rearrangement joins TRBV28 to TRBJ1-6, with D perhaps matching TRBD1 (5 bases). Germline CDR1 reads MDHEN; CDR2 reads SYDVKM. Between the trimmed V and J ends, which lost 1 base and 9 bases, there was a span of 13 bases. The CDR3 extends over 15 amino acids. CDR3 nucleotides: TGTGCCAGCAGTTTATCAGGGTCAGTGGCTTCACCCCTCCACTTT. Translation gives CASSLSGSVASPLHF.

The CDR3 here is CASSPIRGVTEAFF. The CDR3 coding sequence is TGTGCCAGCTCACCGATCAGGGGGGTTACTGAAGCTTTCTTT. The chain carries TRBV18 and TRBJ1-1, with TRBD1 identical over 7 bases. The CDR3 contains 14 residues. CDR1 and CDR2 (germline): KGHSH, LQKENI. Trimming at V came to 3 bases and at J to 5 bases, leaving 6 bases not matched to a gene.

The CDR3, as DNA: TGTGCCAGCAGGGGGGACAGTTCAACTAATGAAAAACTGTTTTTT. It codes for CASRGDSSTNEKLFF. V and J are TRBV9 and TRBJ1-4; 7 nucleotides agree with TRBD1. The CDR3 has 15 amino acids. Germline CDR1 is SGDLS and CDR2 is YYNGEE. With V trimmed by 5 bases and J by 0 bases, 4 bases remained unmatched.

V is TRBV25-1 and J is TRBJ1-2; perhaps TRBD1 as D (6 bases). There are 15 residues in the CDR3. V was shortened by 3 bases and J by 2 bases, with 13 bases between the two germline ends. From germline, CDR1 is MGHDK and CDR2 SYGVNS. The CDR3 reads CASSDYLQGNYGYTF. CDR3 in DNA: TGTGCCAGCAGTGATTATTTACAGGGAAACTATGGCTACACCTTC.

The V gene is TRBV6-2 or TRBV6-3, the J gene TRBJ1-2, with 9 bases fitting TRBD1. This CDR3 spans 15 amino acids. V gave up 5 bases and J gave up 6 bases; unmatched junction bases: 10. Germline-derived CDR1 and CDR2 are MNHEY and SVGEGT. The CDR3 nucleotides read TGTGCCAGCAGTAATTTGGACAGGGGTTTGGATGGCTACACCTTC. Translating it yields CASSNLDRGLDGYTF.

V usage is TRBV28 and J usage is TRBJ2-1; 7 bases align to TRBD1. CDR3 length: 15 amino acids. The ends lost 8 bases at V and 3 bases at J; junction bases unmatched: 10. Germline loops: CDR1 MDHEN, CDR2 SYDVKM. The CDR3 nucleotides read TGTGCCAGCGGGTCCCGACAGGGAGTCTACAATGAGCAGTTCTTC. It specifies CASGSRQGVYNEQFF.

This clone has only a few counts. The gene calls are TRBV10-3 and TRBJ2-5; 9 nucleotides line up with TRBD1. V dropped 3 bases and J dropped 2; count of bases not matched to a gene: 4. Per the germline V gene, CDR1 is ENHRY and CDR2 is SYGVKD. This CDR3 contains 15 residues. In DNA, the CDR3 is TGTGCCATCAGTGACCGGACAGGGGTGCAAGAGACCCAGTACTTC. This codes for CAISDRTGVQETQYF.

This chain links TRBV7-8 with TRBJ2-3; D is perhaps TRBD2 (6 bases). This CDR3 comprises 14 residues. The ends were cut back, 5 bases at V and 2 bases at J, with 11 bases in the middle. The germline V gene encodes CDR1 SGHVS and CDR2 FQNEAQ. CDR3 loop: CASSGGTSTDTQYF. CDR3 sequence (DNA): TGTGCCAGCAGCGGAGGGACTTCCACAGATACGCAGTATTTT.

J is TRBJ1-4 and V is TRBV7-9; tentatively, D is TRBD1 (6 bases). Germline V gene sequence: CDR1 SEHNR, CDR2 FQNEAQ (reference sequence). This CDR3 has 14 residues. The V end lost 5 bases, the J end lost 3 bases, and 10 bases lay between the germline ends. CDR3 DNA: TGTGCCAGCAGCCGCGAGGGGGCTAATGAAAAACTGTTTTTT. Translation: CASSREGANEKLFF.

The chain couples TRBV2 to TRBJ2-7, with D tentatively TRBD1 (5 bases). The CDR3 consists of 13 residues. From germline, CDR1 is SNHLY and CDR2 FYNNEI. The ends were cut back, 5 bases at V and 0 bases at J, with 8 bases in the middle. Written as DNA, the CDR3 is TGTGCCAGCAGTAGACAGATCTCCTACGAGCAGTACGTC. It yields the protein CASSRQISYEQYV.

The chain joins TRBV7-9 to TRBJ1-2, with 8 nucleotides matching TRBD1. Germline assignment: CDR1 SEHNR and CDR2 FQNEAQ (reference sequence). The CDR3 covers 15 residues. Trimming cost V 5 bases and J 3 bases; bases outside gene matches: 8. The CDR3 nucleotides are TGTGCCAGCAGCCCCGGACAGGGTAGGGACTATGGCTACACCTTC. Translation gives CASSPGQGRDYGYTF. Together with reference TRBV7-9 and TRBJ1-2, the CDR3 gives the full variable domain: DTGVSQNPRHKITKRGQNVTFRCDPISEHNRLYWYRQTLGQGPEFLTYFQNEAQLEKSRLLSDRFSAERPKGSFSTLEIQRTEQGDSAMYLCASSPGQGRDYGYTFGSGTRLTVV.

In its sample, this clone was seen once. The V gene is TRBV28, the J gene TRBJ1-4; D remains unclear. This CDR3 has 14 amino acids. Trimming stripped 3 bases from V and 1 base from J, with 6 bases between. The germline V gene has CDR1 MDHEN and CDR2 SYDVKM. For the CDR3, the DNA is TGTGCCAGCAGTTTTGGGAGAACTAATGAAAAACTGTTTTTT. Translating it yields CASSFGRTNEKLFF. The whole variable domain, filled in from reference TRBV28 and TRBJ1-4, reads DVKVTQSSRYLVKRTGEKVFLECVQDMDHENMFWYRQDPGLGLRLIYFSYDVKMKEKGDIPEGYSVSREKKERFSLILESASTNQTSMYLCASSFGRTNEKLFFGSGTQLSVL.

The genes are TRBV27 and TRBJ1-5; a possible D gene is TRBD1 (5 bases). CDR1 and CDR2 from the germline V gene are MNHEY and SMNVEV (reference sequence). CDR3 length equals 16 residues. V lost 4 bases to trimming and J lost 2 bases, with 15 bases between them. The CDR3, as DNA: TGTGCCAGCAGTTCGAGTCAGGGCGGTCGCAATCAGCCCCAGCATTTT. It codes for CASSSSQGGRNQPQHF.

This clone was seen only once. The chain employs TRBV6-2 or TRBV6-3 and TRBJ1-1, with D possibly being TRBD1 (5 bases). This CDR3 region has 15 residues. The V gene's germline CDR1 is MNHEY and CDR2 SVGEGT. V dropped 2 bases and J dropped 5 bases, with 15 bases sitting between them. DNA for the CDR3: TGTGCCAGCAGTTACGGCAGGGCAGCAGGGACTGAAGCTTTCTTT. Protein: CASSYGRAAGTEAFF.

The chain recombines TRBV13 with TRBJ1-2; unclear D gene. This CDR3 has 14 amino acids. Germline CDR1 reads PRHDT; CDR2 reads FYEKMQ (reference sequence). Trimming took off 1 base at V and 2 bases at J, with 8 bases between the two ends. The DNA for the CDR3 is TGTGCCAGCAGCTTAGAGACACCAAACTATGGCTACACCTTC. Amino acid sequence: CASSLETPNYGYTF.

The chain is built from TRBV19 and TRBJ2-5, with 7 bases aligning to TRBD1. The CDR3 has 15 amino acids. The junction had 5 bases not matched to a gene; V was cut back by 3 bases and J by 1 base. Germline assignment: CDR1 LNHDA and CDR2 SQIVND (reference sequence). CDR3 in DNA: TGTGCCAGTAGTATGAGGGGGCCACGCCAAGAGACCCAGTACTTC. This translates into CASSMRGPRQETQYF. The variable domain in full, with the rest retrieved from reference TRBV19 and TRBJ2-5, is DGGITQSPKYLFRKEGQNVTLSCEQNLNHDAMYWYRQDPGQGLRLIYYSQIVNDFQKGDIAEGYSVSREKKESFPLTVTSAQKNPTAFYLCASSMRGPRQETQYFGPGTRLLVL.

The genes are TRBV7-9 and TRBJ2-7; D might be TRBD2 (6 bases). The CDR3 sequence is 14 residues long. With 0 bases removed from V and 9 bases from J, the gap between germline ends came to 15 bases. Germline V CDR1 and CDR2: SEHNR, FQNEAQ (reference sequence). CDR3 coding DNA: TGTGCCAGCAGCTTAGCGGGGGGACCCCCTGGGCAGTACGTC. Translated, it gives CASSLAGGPPGQYV.